This TCR beta chain stems from a study of cytomegalovirus exposure and HLA in healthy donors. For this clone: The antigen is unknown.

The PCR was carried out with 60 Vbeta primers and 13 Jbeta primers. Sequencing was performed with immunoSEQ multiplex PCR; in TCRdb, only in-frame clones are kept and a portion is missing. The sample comprises over 100,000 clones, more than 75% of which are singletons, and 9% to 15% rests with the top ten. Findings of the study overall: The likely explanation for a cluster of highly shared sequence variants was sequencing artifact. Available immune exposure information was restricted to CMV serostatus only. As confirmed in vitro, a few CMV-associated chains were specific for CMV antigens.

The germline CDR1 and CDR2 sequences are KGHSH and LQKENI. Trimming stripped 6 bases from V and 2 bases from J, with 13 bases between. The CDR3 is 14 amino acids. The V and J genes are TRBV18 and TRBJ1-1; D ambiguous. The TCR sequence derives from a woman in her 40s in good health and CMV-seropositive. Sequences were obtained from PBMCs. The CDR3 nucleotides read TGTGCCAGCTCCCCGAGGGAAGGAAACACTGAAGCTTTCTTT. Amino acids: CASSPREGNTEAFF. Supplemented by reference TRBV18 and TRBJ1-1, the full variable domain reads NAGVMQNPRHLVRRRGQEARLRCSPMKGHSHVYWYRQLPEEGLKFMVYLQKENIIDESGMPKERFSAEFPKEGPSILRIQQVVRGDSAAYFCASSPREGNTEAFFGQGTRLTVV.